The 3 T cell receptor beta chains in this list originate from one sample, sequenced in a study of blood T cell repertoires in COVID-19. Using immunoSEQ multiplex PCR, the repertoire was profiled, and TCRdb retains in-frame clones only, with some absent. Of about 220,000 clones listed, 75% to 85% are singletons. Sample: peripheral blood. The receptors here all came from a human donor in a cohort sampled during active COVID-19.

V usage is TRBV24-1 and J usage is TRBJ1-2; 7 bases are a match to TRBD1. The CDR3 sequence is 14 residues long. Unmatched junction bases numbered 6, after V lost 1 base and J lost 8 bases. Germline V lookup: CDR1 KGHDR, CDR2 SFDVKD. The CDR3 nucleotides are TGTGCCACCAGTGATTTTAACAGGGGCGGCGGCTACACCTTC. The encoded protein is CATSDFNRGGGYTF.

The CDR3 sequence is CASSPFAGETQYF. As DNA, the CDR3 is TGTGCCAGCAGTCCATTCGCGGGGGAGACCCAGTACTTC. The rearrangement uses TRBV6-5 and TRBJ2-5, with a possible D match to TRBD2 (6 bases). CDR1 and CDR2 (germline): MNHEY, SVGAGI. V dropped 5 bases and J dropped 5 bases, with 12 bases sitting between them. This CDR3 is built from 13 residues.

DNA for the CDR3: TGTGCCAGTTTGTTCCAGGGGTGGAACACTGAAGCTTTCTTT. Protein: CASLFQGWNTEAFF. V and J are TRBV6-5 and TRBJ1-1; TRBD1 is a possible D gene (6 bases). The germline V gene has CDR1 MNHEY and CDR2 SVGAGI. V lost 9 bases to trimming and J lost 1 base, with 15 bases between them. The CDR3 runs 14 residues.